The 20 T cell receptor beta chains below all came from one sample that was sequenced in a study of response to subunit inactivated influenza vaccine (dated by TCRdb to 2016 to 2019). Libraries came from RT-PCR. TCRdb names Illumina HiSeq 2500 as the instrument used. Starting from the raw public reads, TCRdb applied fastp trimming at Q25, assembled clones with MiXCR and retained in-frame beta chains. Identical CDR3 protein sequences are pooled into one entry, listed with their most common genes and DNA. The table for this sample lists about 540,000 distinct CDR3 sequences; 12% to 15% of them were counted only once. The ten largest clones take up approximately 12% of the sample. The input for sequencing was PBMCs from blood, taken about 13 days after vaccination. These receptors originate from a man in his fifties who received an inactivated influenza vaccine. Donor details come from another sample of the same person, matched by shared clones.

V usage is TRBV6-1 and J usage is TRBJ2-7, with unresolved D. The germline CDR1 and CDR2 sequences are MNHNS and SASEGT. CDR3 length: 16 amino acids. Trimming removed 1 base at V and 2 bases at J, with 15 bases between. Here the CDR3 reads CASSEVGFGSTYEQYF. In DNA, the CDR3 is TGTGCCAGCAGTGAAGTGGGATTCGGAAGCACCTACGAGCAGTACTTC.

This clonotype was found a few times. V and J are TRBV5-1 and TRBJ2-5, with TRBD2 identical over 10 bases. Trimming cost V 1 base and J 2 bases; bases outside gene matches: 8. Germline CDR1 and CDR2: SGHRS and YFSETQ. The CDR3 is 17 amino acids. CDR3 residues: CASSLRAGGPGQETQYF. CDR3 DNA: TGCGCCAGCAGCTTGCGAGCGGGGGGGCCGGGGCAAGAGACCCAGTACTTC.

J is TRBJ2-7 and V is TRBV6-5; 7 nucleotides match TRBD2. The CDR3 runs 14 residues. Germline CDR1 and CDR2: MNHEY and SVGAGI. The V gene end was trimmed by 2 bases and the J gene end by 3 bases; junction bases not matched to a gene: 4. The CDR3 DNA follows: TGTGCCAGCAGTTACATCGCTAGCGGCTACGAGCAGTACTTC. Amino acids: CASSYIASGYEQYF.

The genes are TRBV29-1 and TRBJ2-3, with 8 bases lining up with TRBD1. The CDR3 consists of 15 residues. V lost 5 bases, J lost 3 bases, and 10 bases stayed unmatched. Germline V lookup: CDR1 SQVTM, CDR2 ANQGSEA. The CDR3, as DNA: TGCAGCGTTAGTCAGGGGGCGGCTGGTACAGATACGCAGTATTTT. It encodes CSVSQGAAGTDTQYF.

V gene TRBV3-1 combines with J gene TRBJ1-2, with a possible D match to TRBD1 (6 bases). This CDR3 comprises 14 residues. Germline V gene sequence: CDR1 LGHDT, CDR2 YNNKEL (reference sequence). Trimming removed 3 bases at V and 5 bases at J, with 13 bases between. CDR3 loop: CASSHDGGPYGYTF. The DNA for the CDR3 is TGTGCCAGCAGCCATGATGGGGGGCCGTATGGCTACACCTTC.

V and J are TRBV4-1 and TRBJ2-5; D ambiguous. Germline CDR1 MGHRA, CDR2 YSYEKL. The germline V and J ends were trimmed by 0 bases and 5 bases, with 7 bases remaining between them. The CDR3 sequence is 13 residues long. The CDR3 here is CASSQDRSETQYF. CDR3 coding DNA: TGCGCCAGCAGCCAAGACCGCAGTGAGACCCAGTACTTC.

In this sample, this clonotype turned up a few times. The CDR3 spells CASSLGGNHYEQYF. The CDR3 DNA reads as TGTGCCAGCAGCTTAGGCGGGAATCACTACGAGCAGTACTTC. This chain links TRBV7-9 with TRBJ2-7; D is perhaps TRBD2 (6 bases). V was pared by 1 base and J by 3 bases, with 10 bases between. This CDR3 spans 14 amino acids. The V gene's germline CDR1 is SEHNR and CDR2 FQNEAQ (reference sequence).

The CDR3 reads CASSNSGGMETQYF. As DNA, the CDR3 is TGTGCCAGCAGCAATAGCGGGGGGATGGAGACCCAGTACTTC. J is TRBJ2-5 and V is TRBV28; 10 bases fit TRBD2. Germline V gene lookup returns CDR1 MDHEN and CDR2 SYDVKM. The V gene end was trimmed by 6 bases and the J gene end by 5 bases; junction bases not matched to a gene: 6. This CDR3 is built from 14 residues.

The chain links TRBV29-1 to TRBJ2-7; TRBD1 matches 10 bases. J lost 7 bases, V lost 5 bases, and 5 bases had no gene match. Germline V CDR1 and CDR2: SQVTM, ANQGSEA. There are 12 residues in the CDR3. This chain's CDR3 is CSVLDRGDEQYF. CDR3 DNA: TGCAGCGTTTTGGACAGGGGGGATGAGCAGTACTTC.

Only a few counts were recorded for this clonotype. The chain carries TRBV4-3 and TRBJ1-1; no firm D call. Trimming removed 0 bases at V and 10 bases at J, with 18 bases between. The CDR3 loop spans 15 amino acids. The germline V gene has CDR1 LGHNA and CDR2 YSLEER. DNA of the CDR3: TGCGCCAGCAGCCAAGATCATGTCACTCCAAAAGGAGCTTTCTTT. This encodes CASSQDHVTPKGAFF.

CDR3 sequence (DNA): TGTGCCATCAGTGAGTTAGGAGGGGGCCCAGAGACCCAGTACTTC. Translated: CAISELGGGPETQYF. The chain couples TRBV10-3 to TRBJ2-5; tentatively, D is TRBD1 (7 bases). Germline values: CDR1 ENHRY, CDR2 SYGVKD. This CDR3 has 15 residues. Trimming stripped 1 base from V and 4 bases from J, with 13 bases between.

The chain uses TRBV5-1 and TRBJ1-1; D is unclear. V was shortened by 0 bases and J by 2 bases, with 23 bases between the two germline ends. Germline V gives CDR1 SGHRS, CDR2 YFSETQ. The CDR3 runs to 19 residues. In DNA form, the CDR3 reads TGCGCCAGCAGCTTGGCCAACCCCGGCGGGCGAGGGATAAACACTGAAGCTTTCTTT. It is translated as CASSLANPGGRGINTEAFF.

The gene calls are TRBV15 and TRBJ2-4, with 9 nucleotides matching TRBD2. This CDR3 spans 18 amino acids. V lost 0 bases, J lost 7 bases, and 13 bases stayed unmatched. Germline loops: CDR1 LNHNV, CDR2 YYDKDF (reference sequence). The CDR3 is CATSRDRLRGGKGNIQYF. DNA of the CDR3: TGTGCCACCAGCAGAGATCGCTTGCGGGGGGGCAAAGGGAACATTCAGTACTTC.

V gene TRBV6-2 or TRBV6-3 combines with J gene TRBJ2-5; TRBD1 matches at 10 bases. With V trimmed by 1 base and J by 3 bases, 20 bases remained unmatched. This CDR3 contains 21 residues. Germline assignment: CDR1 MNHEY and CDR2 SVGEGT. The CDR3, as DNA: TGTGCCAGCAGTTACTACACGGGGCTCGGGACAGGGGTGAGGAGAGAAGAGACCCAGTACTTC. This translates into CASSYYTGLGTGVRREETQYF.

The chain is built from TRBV10-3 and TRBJ1-1; 7 nucleotides line up with TRBD1. V lost 6 bases, J lost 8 bases, and 9 bases stayed unmatched. The CDR3 totals 13 residues. CDR1 is ENHRY, CDR2 SYGVKD, per germline. CDR3 sequence (DNA): TGTGCCATCAGCGAGGAGAGGGACAGCGAAGCTTTCTTT. The encoded protein is CAISEERDSEAFF.

The V and J genes are TRBV20-1 and TRBJ2-7; D gene uncertain. The germline CDR1 and CDR2 sequences are DFQATT and SNEGSKA (reference sequence). This CDR3 is 11 amino acids long. The ends were cut back, 3 bases at V and 2 bases at J, with 5 bases in the middle. The CDR3 loop reads CSASIPYEQYF. The CDR3 DNA follows: TGCAGTGCTAGTATTCCCTACGAGCAGTACTTC.

This clonotype has just a few counts. The chain is built from TRBV24-1 and TRBJ2-1; D possibly corresponds to TRBD2 (7 bases). V shed 5 bases and J shed 6 bases, with 19 bases lying between them. The germline V gene encodes CDR1 KGHDR and CDR2 SFDVKD. This CDR3 is built from 16 residues. The CDR3 loop is CATSVALGGGLNEQFF. In DNA form, the CDR3 reads TGTGCCACCAGTGTTGCTTTGGGGGGGGGCCTCAATGAGCAGTTCTTC.

This clonotype showed up many times. J is TRBJ2-5 and V is TRBV10-1; D is uncertain. Between the trimmed V and J ends, which lost 3 bases and 6 bases, there was a span of 8 bases. CDR1 is WNHNN, CDR2 SYGVQD, per germline (reference sequence). This CDR3 has 12 residues. The CDR3 DNA sequence: TGCGCCAGCAGTGACTCGGTGAAGACCCAGTACTTC. This gives the protein CASSDSVKTQYF.

The chain's CDR3 is CASSLDQGAHGELFF. In DNA form, the CDR3 reads TGTGCCAGCAGCTTGGACCAGGGGGCTCACGGGGAGCTGTTTTTT. The chain recombines TRBV5-6 with TRBJ2-2; 8 bases align to TRBD1. Germline CDR1 is SGHDT and CDR2 is YYEEEE. This CDR3 is built from 15 residues. After removal of 0 bases from V and 7 bases from J, the junction contained 5 bases not matched to a gene.

This clonotype occurred a few times. This rearrangement joins TRBV7-6 to TRBJ2-5; 15 bases agree with TRBD2. CDR1 is SGHVS, CDR2 FNYEAQ, per germline. Trimming at V came to 5 bases and at J to 5 bases, leaving 9 bases not matched to a gene. This CDR3 is built from 17 residues. The CDR3 spells CASSPEGLAGGHETQYF. CDR3 in DNA: TGTGCCAGCAGCCCCGAGGGACTAGCGGGAGGTCACGAGACCCAGTACTTC.